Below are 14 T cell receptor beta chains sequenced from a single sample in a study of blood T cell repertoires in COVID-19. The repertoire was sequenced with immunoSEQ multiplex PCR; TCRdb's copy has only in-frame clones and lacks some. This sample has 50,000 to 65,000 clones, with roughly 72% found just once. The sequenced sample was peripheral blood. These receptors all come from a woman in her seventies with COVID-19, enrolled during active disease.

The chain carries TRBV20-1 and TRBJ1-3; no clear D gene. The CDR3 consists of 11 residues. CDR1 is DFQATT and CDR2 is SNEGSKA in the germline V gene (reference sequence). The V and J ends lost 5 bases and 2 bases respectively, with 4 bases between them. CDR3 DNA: TGCAGTGCTTCGGCTGGAAACACCATATATTTT. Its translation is CSASAGNTIYF.

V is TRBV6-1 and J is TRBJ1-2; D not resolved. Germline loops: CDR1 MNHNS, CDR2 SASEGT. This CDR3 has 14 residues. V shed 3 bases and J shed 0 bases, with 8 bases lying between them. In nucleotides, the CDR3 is TGTGCCAGCAGTGAGGTCGGGTCTAACTATGGCTACACCTTC. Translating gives CASSEVGSNYGYTF.

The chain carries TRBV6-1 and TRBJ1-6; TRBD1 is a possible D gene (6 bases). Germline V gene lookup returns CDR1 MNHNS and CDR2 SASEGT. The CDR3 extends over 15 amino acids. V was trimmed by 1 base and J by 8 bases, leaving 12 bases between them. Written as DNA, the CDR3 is TGTGCCAGCAGTGAAGAGGGGGGGGCGGATTCACCCCTCCACTTT. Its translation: CASSEEGGADSPLHF.

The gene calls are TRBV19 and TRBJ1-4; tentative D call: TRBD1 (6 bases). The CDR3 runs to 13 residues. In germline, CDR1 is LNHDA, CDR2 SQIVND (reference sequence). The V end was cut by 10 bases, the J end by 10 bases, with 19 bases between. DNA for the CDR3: TGTGCCACCGGACAGAAATACCCCGGAAAACTGTTTTTT. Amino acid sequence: CATGQKYPGKLFF. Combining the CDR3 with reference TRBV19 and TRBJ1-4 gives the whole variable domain DGGITQSPKYLFRKEGQNVTLSCEQNLNHDAMYWYRQDPGQGLRLIYYSQIVNDFQKGDIAEGYSVSREKKESFPLTVTSAQKNPTAFYLCATGQKYPGKLFFGSGTQLSVL.

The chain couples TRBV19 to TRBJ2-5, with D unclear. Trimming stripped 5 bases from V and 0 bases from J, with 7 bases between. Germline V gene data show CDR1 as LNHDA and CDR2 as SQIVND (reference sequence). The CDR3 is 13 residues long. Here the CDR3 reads CASSPRDQETQYF. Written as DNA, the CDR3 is TGTGCCAGTAGTCCTCGGGACCAAGAGACCCAGTACTTC. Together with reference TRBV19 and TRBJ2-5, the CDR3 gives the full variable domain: DGGITQSPKYLFRKEGQNVTLSCEQNLNHDAMYWYRQDPGQGLRLIYYSQIVNDFQKGDIAEGYSVSREKKESFPLTVTSAQKNPTAFYLCASSPRDQETQYFGPGTRLLVL.

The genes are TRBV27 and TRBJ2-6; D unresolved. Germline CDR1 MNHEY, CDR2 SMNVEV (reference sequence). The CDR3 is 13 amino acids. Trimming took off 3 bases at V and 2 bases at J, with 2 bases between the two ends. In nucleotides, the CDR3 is TGTGCCAGCAGTTTTACTGGGGCCAACGTCCTGACTTTC. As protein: CASSFTGANVLTF.

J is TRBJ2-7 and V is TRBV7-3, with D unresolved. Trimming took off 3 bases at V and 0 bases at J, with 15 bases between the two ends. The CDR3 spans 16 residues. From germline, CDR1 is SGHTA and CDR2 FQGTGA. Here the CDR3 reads CASSFRGTVSSYEQYV. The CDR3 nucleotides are TGTGCCAGCAGCTTTAGAGGTACGGTTTCCTCCTACGAGCAGTACGTC.

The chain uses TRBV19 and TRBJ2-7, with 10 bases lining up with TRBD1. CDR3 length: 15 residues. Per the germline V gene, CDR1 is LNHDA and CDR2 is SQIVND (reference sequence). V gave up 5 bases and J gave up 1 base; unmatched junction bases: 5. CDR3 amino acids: CASSGDRGGSYEQYF. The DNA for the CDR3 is TGTGCCAGTAGTGGGGACAGGGGAGGATCCTACGAGCAGTACTTC.

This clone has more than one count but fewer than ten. CDR3 coding DNA: TGTGCCAGCAGCGTAGTTCTAGCGGCCTACAATGAGCAGTTCTTC. Translation: CASSVVLAAYNEQFF. This sequence joins TRBV9 and TRBJ2-1, with TRBD2 identical over 7 bases. Germline V CDR1 and CDR2: SGDLS, YYNGEE. V was clipped by 0 bases and J by 2 bases; unmatched bases: 2. The CDR3 is 15 residues long.

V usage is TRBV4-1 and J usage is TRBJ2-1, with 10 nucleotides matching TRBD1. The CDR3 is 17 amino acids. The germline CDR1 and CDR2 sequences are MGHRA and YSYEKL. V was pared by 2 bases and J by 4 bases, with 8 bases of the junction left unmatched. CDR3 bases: TGCGCCAGCAGCCAAAACCCGGGACAGGGGATTTACAATGAGCAGTTCTTC. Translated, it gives CASSQNPGQGIYNEQFF.

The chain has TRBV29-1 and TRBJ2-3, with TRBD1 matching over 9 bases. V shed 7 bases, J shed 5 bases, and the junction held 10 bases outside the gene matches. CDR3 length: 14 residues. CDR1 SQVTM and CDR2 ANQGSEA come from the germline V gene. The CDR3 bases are TGCAGCGCACCGACACAGGGGGCATTAGATACGCAGTATTTT. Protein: CSAPTQGALDTQYF.

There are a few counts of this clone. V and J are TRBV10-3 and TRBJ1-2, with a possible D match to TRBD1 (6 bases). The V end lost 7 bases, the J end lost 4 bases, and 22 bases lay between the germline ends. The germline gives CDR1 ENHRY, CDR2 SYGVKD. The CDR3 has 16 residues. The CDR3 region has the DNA TGTGCCATCACAGGGGCAGGAGACCGGGACGGCTATGGCTACACCTTC. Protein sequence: CAITGAGDRDGYGYTF.

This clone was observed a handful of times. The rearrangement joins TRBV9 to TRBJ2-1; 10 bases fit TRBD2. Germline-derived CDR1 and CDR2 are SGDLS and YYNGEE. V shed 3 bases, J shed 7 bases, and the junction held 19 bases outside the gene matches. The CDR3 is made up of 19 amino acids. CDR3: CASSGAPGLASPTENEQFF. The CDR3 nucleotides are TGTGCCAGCAGCGGAGCTCCGGGACTAGCGTCCCCCACCGAGAATGAGCAGTTCTTC.

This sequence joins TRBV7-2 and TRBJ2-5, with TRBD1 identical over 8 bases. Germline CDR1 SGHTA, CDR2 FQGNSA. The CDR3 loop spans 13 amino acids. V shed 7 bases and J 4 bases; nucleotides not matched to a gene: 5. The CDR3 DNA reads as TGTGCCAGCACCAGGGGGCGAGGAGAGACCCAGTACTTC. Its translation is CASTRGRGETQYF. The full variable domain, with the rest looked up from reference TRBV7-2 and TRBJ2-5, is GAGVSQSPSNKVTEKGKDVELRCDPISGHTALYWYRQSLGQGLEFLIYFQGNSAPDKSGLPSDRFSAERTGGSVSTLTIQRTQQEDSAVYLCASTRGRGETQYFGPGTRLLVL.